Below, 20 T cell receptor beta chains from the same sample are listed, as sequenced in a study of blood T cell repertoires in COVID-19. Using immunoSEQ multiplex PCR, the repertoire was profiled, and TCRdb retains in-frame clones only, with some absent. The table lists 71,000 or so clones, over 70% of them singletons, with over 8.5% in the top ten. Sequences were obtained from peripheral blood. These receptors were obtained from a man aged 45-65 years with acute or convalescent COVID-19.

The genes are TRBV5-4 and TRBJ2-1, with D tentatively TRBD2 (6 bases). CDR3 length equals 15 residues. Trimming removed 0 bases from V and 2 bases from J, with 9 bases in between. Germline V CDR1 and CDR2: SGHNT, YYREEE (reference sequence). CDR3 coding DNA: TGTGCCAGCAGCTTGGGCGGGGAGACCTACAATGAGCAGTTCTTC. Translating gives CASSLGGETYNEQFF.

The J gene is TRBJ2-1, the V gene TRBV20-1, with D uncertain. The CDR3 runs 11 residues. CDR1 DFQATT and CDR2 SNEGSKA come from the germline V gene (reference sequence). Trimming removed 7 bases at V and 4 bases at J, with 8 bases between. The CDR3 bases are TGCAGTGTTCAGGTTTACAATGAGCAGTTCTTC. The encoded protein is CSVQVYNEQFF.

This chain uses TRBV6-5 with TRBJ1-2; 11 bases align to TRBD1. There are 14 residues in the CDR3. The germline CDR1 and CDR2 sequences are MNHEY and SVGAGI. The junction had 6 bases not matched to a gene; V was cut back by 6 bases and J by 6 bases. The CDR3 DNA follows: TGTGCCAGCAGCAGCCAGGGACAGGGGGATGGCTACACCTTC. This sequence encodes CASSSQGQGDGYTF.

The sample holds many counts of this clone. This chain links TRBV6-1 with TRBJ1-4, with TRBD1 identical over 9 bases. V shed 3 bases, J shed 8 bases, and the junction held 10 bases outside the gene matches. This CDR3 comprises 16 residues. CDR1 and CDR2 from the germline V gene are MNHNS and SASEGT. The CDR3 loop is CASSETPGTGSEKLFF. The CDR3 DNA reads TGTGCCAGCAGTGAGACCCCCGGGACAGGGTCCGAAAAACTGTTTTTT.

The V and J genes are TRBV4-1 and TRBJ1-6; D might be TRBD1 (6 bases). Germline loops: CDR1 MGHRA, CDR2 YSYEKL. V shed 0 bases and J shed 8 bases, with 14 bases lying between them. The length of the CDR3 is 16 residues. This chain's CDR3 is CASSQDNRVFYSPLHF. The CDR3 DNA reads TGCGCCAGCAGCCAAGATAACAGGGTGTTTTATTCACCCCTCCACTTT.

V is TRBV5-6 and J is TRBJ2-2; 9 bases line up with TRBD2. The CDR3 has 15 amino acids. Germline V lookup: CDR1 SGHDT, CDR2 YYEEEE. V was pared by 2 bases and J by 5 bases, with 4 bases of the junction left unmatched. CDR3 protein: CASSFSGSGTGELFF. The CDR3 coding sequence is TGTGCCAGCAGCTTTAGCGGGAGTGGAACCGGGGAGCTGTTTTTT.

This clone was found a few times. CDR3: CASSDRFRNGYTF. For the CDR3, the DNA is TGTGCCAGCAGCGACAGATTCAGGAACGGCTACACCTTC. J is TRBJ1-2 and V is TRBV6-2 or TRBV6-3; weak D call: TRBD1 (5 bases). Germline values: CDR1 MNHEY, CDR2 SVGEGT. V was cut by 6 bases and J by 8 bases, with 16 bases left in between. This CDR3 is 13 amino acids long.

This clone was counted once. V and J are TRBV7-2 and TRBJ2-7; no definite D call. CDR3 length: 14 amino acids. Germline lookup yields CDR1 SGHTA and CDR2 FQGNSA. V was pared by 2 bases and J by 0 bases, with 8 bases between. The DNA of the CDR3 is TGTGCCAGCAGCTTAATCATGGCCTCCTACGAGCAGTACTTC. As protein: CASSLIMASYEQYF. The whole variable domain, remainder taken from reference TRBV7-2 and TRBJ2-7, is GAGVSQSPSNKVTEKGKDVELRCDPISGHTALYWYRQSLGQGLEFLIYFQGNSAPDKSGLPSDRFSAERTGGSVSTLTIQRTQQEDSAVYLCASSLIMASYEQYFGPGTRLTVT.

The CDR3 reads CASSLPGGTHNEQFF. DNA for the CDR3: TGTGCCAGCAGCTTACCAGGCGGGACTCACAATGAGCAGTTCTTC. The chain combines TRBV7-9 with TRBJ2-1; TRBD2 is a possible D gene (6 bases). The germline V gene has CDR1 SEHNR and CDR2 FQNEAQ (reference sequence). The CDR3 totals 15 residues. V lost 2 bases and J lost 5, with 13 bases in between.

This chain connects TRBV5-1 to TRBJ1-1, with D uncertain. Germline CDR1 reads SGHRS; CDR2 reads YFSETQ. V lost 0 bases to trimming and J lost 1 base, with 7 bases between them. The CDR3 is 14 amino acids. CDR3 nucleotides: TGCGCCAGCAGCTTGGCCCCACAGAACACTGAAGCTTTCTTT. It yields the protein CASSLAPQNTEAFF.

The chain couples TRBV29-1 to TRBJ1-3, with 8 positions matching TRBD1. V shed 3 bases and J 0 bases; nucleotides not matched to a gene: 7. Germline loops: CDR1 SQVTM, CDR2 ANQGSEA. The CDR3 is made up of 16 amino acids. CDR3 nucleotide sequence: TGCAGCGTTGACCAGGGGACAGGACCCTCTGGAAACACCATATATTTT. Residues: CSVDQGTGPSGNTIYF.

The V call is TRBV12-3 or TRBV12-4, the J call TRBJ2-4; 8 bases are shared with TRBD2. The CDR3 extends over 13 amino acids. The DNA of the CDR3 is TGTGCGTCGGGGGGGCGAGATAAAAACATTCAGTACTTC. Translation gives CASGGRDKNIQYF.

The chain has TRBV24-1 and TRBJ2-1, with D possibly TRBD1 on 5 matching bases. Germline V gives CDR1 KGHDR, CDR2 SFDVKD. Trimming shortened V by 4 bases and J by 0 bases, and 6 bases separated the two germline ends. CDR3 size: 14 residues. Written as DNA, the CDR3 is TGTGCCACCAGTGACAGGGCCTCCTACAATGAGCAGTTCTTC. It codes for CATSDRASYNEQFF.

This clone was seen once. The J gene is TRBJ1-1, the V gene TRBV12-3 or TRBV12-4; no clear D gene. Trimming pared 7 bases from V and 3 bases from J, leaving 6 bases between. The CDR3 totals 11 residues. The CDR3 is CASTRYTEAFF. Written as DNA, the CDR3 is TGTGCCAGCACCAGATACACTGAAGCTTTCTTT.

This chain connects TRBV4-3 to TRBJ2-7, with D perhaps matching TRBD1 (6 bases). CDR3 size: 16 residues. Germline V gene data show CDR1 as LGHNA and CDR2 as YSLEER. V lost 0 bases to trimming and J lost 2 bases, with 14 bases between them. The CDR3 DNA is TGCGCCAGCAGCCAAGATGAGGGTGAGGGGGCCTACGAGCAGTACTTC. Translation: CASSQDEGEGAYEQYF.

This clone was picked up a small number of times. The J gene is TRBJ1-3, the V gene TRBV12-3 or TRBV12-4; D is undetermined. This CDR3 has 13 residues. Trimming removed 7 bases from V and 4 bases from J, with 11 bases in between. CDR3 in amino acids: CASTPLWGNTIYF. CDR3 DNA: TGTGCCAGCACCCCTCTATGGGGAAACACCATATATTTT.

This clone was found a few times. The chain employs TRBV20-1 and TRBJ1-2; D is ambiguous. CDR1 and CDR2 (germline): DFQATT, SNEGSKA (reference sequence). V was cut by 3 bases and J by 7 bases, with 9 bases left in between. The CDR3 has 11 residues. The CDR3 DNA reads TGCAGTGCTAGGAGGGCCGGTGGCTACACCTTC. It encodes CSARRAGGYTF.

The V gene is TRBV29-1, the J gene TRBJ1-1, with 10 bases that match TRBD1. V trimming: 7 bases; J trimming: 2 bases; junction bases outside the gene matches: 4. In germline, CDR1 is SQVTM, CDR2 ANQGSEA. The CDR3 has 13 amino acids. The CDR3 is CSARTGGNTEAFF. The CDR3 DNA sequence: TGCAGCGCTAGGACAGGGGGAAACACTGAAGCTTTCTTT.

This clone was found once. The V and J genes are TRBV4-3 and TRBJ1-2, with 11 bases lining up with TRBD1. The CDR3 is 16 amino acids. J was trimmed by 6 bases and V by 3 bases; bases with no gene match: 9. The germline V gene encodes CDR1 LGHNA and CDR2 YSLEER. DNA of the CDR3: TGCGCCAGCAGCCAGGGGGGACAGGGGGAAATGGATGGCTACACCTTC. This encodes CASSQGGQGEMDGYTF.

The chain carries TRBV3-1 (or the pseudogene TRBV3-2) and TRBJ1-1, with D perhaps matching TRBD1 (5 bases). The germline gives CDR1 LGHDT, CDR2 YNNKEL (reference sequence). This CDR3 is built from 15 residues. The V gene lost 2 bases and the J gene lost 6 bases, with 16 bases spanning the gap. DNA of the CDR3: TGTGCCAGCAGCCAACTTTCTGGGGGGATCCCTGAAGCTTTCTTT. The encoded protein is CASSQLSGGIPEAFF.